The present T cell receptor (beta chain) was sequenced within a study of control samples from healthy donors and cancer patients. Measured with immunoSEQ multiplex PCR; TCRdb has only the in-frame clones, and not every one. This sample has approximately 110,000 clones, with about 89% found just once. The V gene lost 1 base and the J gene lost 3 bases, with 10 bases spanning the gap. The CDR3 has 15 amino acids. Per the germline V gene, CDR1 is LGHNA and CDR2 is YSLEER. Sequenced sample: blood. The clonotype comes from a woman aged 18-29 years in good health. The chain joins TRBV4-3 to TRBJ1-3; D unresolved. CDR3 DNA sequence: TGCGCCAGCAGCCAAGTTAAGGGTAATGGAAACACCATATATTTT. Translation: CASSQVKGNGNTIYF.